This paragraph covers one T cell receptor beta chain sequence. This clonotype was recorded a few times. The antigen it recognizes is unknown. Base-call qualities are not available, and no considerably larger clone is one nucleotide away. The label giving this sample's treatment or condition can be read as: in vitro stimulation with specific CMV peptide epitopes to enrich CMV-specific T cells. This record belongs to a study of T cell repertoires in cytomegalovirus infection (dated by TCRdb to the late 2010s). In terms of the full investigation: Recently identified HLA-C-restricted CMV epitopes, whose presentation resists viral immunomodulation, were targeted by peptide stimulations together with well-studied HLA-B-restricted epitopes. Because public TCR beta signatures pointed to carriage of CMV infection together with the matching HLA type, the HLA type of each donor mattered for the analysis.

The CDR3 has 13 amino acids, counting the end cysteine and phenylalanine. CDR3 DNA is the only sequence kept; it has 39 bases, read in frame from the first base. V is trimmed back by 6 bases and J by 7 bases, and the junction contains 3 bases that no gene match accounts for. CDR1 and CDR2 are read off the germline V gene as SGHAT and FQNNGV. Findings and caveats that apply to the study as a whole: In both this cohort and an independent roughly 400-donor cohort, the cumulative frequency of public TCR beta family members distinguished carriers of CMV infection plus the relevant HLA type. The ex vivo response was dominated by HLA-C-restricted CMV-specific TCR beta clonotypes, which also provided the single most frequent clonotype in two of eight donors.

TCRdb names Illumina HiSeq 1500 as the instrument used. The raw public data were reprocessed by TCRdb itself: fastp quality trimming at Q25, MiXCR clonotype calling, in-frame beta chains only. Under each unique CDR3 protein, matching rows form one entry showing the most common genes and DNA. The sample profile shows more than 250,000 distinct CDR3 sequences; 25% of them were found once. More than 10% of the sample is taken by the ten largest. The source material was cultured PBMCs, sampled from culture after CMV antigen stimulation. The sequence joins TRBV11-2 to TRBJ1-4, and 9 junction bases match TRBD1. The TCR originated in a human donor in good health (CMV status not recorded). Some clones in this sample may be carry-over from other donors' samples. The nucleotide sequence reads as follows: TGTGCCAGCAGTATGACAGGGGGTGAAAAACTGTTTTTT. Translation gives CASSMTGGEKLFF.